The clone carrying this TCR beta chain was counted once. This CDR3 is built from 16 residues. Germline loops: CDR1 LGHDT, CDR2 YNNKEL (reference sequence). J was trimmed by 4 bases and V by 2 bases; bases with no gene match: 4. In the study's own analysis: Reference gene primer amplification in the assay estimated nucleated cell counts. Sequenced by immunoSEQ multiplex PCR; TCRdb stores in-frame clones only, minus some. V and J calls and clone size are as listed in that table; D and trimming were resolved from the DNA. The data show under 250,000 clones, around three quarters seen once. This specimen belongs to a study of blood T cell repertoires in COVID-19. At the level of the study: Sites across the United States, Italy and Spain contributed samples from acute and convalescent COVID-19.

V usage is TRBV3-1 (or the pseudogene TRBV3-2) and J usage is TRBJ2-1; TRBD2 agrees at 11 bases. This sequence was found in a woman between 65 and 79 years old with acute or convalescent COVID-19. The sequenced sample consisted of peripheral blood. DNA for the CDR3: TGTGCCAGCAGCCAATATGGGACTAGCGGATACAATGAGCAGTTCTTC. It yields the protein CASSQYGTSGYNEQFF.